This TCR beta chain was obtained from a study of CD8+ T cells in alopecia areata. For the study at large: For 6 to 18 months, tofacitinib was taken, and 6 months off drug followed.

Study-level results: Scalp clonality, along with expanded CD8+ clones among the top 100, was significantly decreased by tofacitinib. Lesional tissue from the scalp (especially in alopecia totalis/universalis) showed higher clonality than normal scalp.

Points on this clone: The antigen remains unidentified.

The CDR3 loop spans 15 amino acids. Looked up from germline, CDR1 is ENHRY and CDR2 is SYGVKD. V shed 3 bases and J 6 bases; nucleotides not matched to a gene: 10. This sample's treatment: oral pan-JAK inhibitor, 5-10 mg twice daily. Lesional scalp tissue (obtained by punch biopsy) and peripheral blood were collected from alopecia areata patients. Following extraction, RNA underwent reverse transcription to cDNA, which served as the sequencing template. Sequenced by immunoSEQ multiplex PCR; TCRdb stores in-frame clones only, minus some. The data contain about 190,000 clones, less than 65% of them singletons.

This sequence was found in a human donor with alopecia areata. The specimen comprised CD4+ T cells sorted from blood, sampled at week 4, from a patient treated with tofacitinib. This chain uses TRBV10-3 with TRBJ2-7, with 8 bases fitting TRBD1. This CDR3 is CAISDSRGRFVEQYF. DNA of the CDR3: TGTGCCATCAGTGACAGCAGGGGGCGGTTCGTCGAGCAGTACTTC.